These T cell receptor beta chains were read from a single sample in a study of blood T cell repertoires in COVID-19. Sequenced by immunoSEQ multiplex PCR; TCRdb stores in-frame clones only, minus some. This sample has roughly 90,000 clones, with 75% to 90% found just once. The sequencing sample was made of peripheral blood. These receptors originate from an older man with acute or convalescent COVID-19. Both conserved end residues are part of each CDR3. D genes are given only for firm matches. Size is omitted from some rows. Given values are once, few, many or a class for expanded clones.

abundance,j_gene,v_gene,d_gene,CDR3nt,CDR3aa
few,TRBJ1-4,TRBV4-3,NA,TGCGCCAGCAGCCAAGACCCTCGAGGGAATGAAAAACTGTTTTTT,CASSQDPRGNEKLFF
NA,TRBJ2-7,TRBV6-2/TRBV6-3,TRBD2,TGTGCCAGCAGTTACGACCTAGCGGGGGCCTCCTACGAGCAGTACTTC,CASSYDLAGASYEQYF
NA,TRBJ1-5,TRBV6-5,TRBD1,TGTGCCAGCAGTTACCGAACAGGGGGCGGTCAGCCCCAGCATTTT,CASSYRTGGGQPQHF
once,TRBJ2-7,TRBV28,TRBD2,TGTGCCAGCAGGGCGGGAGTATACGAGCAGTACTTC,CASRAGVYEQYF
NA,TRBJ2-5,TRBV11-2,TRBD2,TGTGCCAGCAGCCAGACTAGCCGAGAGACCCAGTACTTC,CASSQTSRETQYF
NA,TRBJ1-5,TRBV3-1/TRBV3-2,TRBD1,TGTGCCAGCAGCTTCGGACAGGATCAGGCTCAGCCCCAGCATTTT,CASSFGQDQAQPQHF
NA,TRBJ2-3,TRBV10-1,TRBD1,TGCGCCCCCAATACTAAGGGACAGGGTTTCACAGATACGCAGTATTTT,CAPNTKGQGFTDTQYF
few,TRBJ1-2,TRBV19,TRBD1,TGTGCCAGTAGTATGAGGGGACAGGGGGCCTATGGCTACACCTTC,CASSMRGQGAYGYTF
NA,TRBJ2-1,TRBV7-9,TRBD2,TGTGCCAGCAGTAAAGGTAGCGGGGTAAGCTCCTACAATGAGCAGTTCTTC,CASSKGSGVSSYNEQFF
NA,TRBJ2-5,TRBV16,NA,TGTGCCAGCAGTCAACGTCGGGGACTCCAAGAGACCCAGTACTTC,CASSQRRGLQETQYF
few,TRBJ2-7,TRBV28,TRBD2,TGTGCCAGCAGTACTAGCGGGAGGCCCGACGCGTACTTC,CASSTSGRPDAYF
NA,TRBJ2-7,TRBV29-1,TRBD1,TGCAGCGTTGGCCATAGGGGGCCCTACGAGCAGTACTTC,CSVGHRGPYEQYF
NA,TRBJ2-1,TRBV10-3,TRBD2,TGTGCCATCAAGGTGACTAGCGGGAGATTCGATGAGCAGTTCTTC,CAIKVTSGRFDEQFF
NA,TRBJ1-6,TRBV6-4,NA,TGTGCCAGCAGTAACGGGGGAAGGAATTCACCCCTCCACTTT,CASSNGGRNSPLHF
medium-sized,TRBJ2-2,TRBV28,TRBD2,TGTGCCAGCAGTCCGAGGACTAGCGGGGTCACCGGGGAGCTGTTTTTT,CASSPRTSGVTGELFF
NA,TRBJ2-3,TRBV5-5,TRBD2,TGTGCCAGCAGCTTTGGTAGCGGGAGTTTCACAGATACGCAGTATTTT,CASSFGSGSFTDTQYF
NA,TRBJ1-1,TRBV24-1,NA,TGTGCCACCAGTAGCGCGGGGAACACTGAAGCTTTCTTT,CATSSAGNTEAFF
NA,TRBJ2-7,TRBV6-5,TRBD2,TGTGCCAGCAGTCCAACTAGCGGGAGCTCCTACGAGCAGTACTTC,CASSPTSGSSYEQYF
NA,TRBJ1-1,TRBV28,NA,TGTGCCAGCAGTTCTACACCGACAGGACTCGCTTTCTTT,CASSSTPTGLAFF
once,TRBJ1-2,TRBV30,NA,TGTGCCTGGAGTTCAGGCTCTGCAGCTAACTATGGCTACACCTTC,CAWSSGSAANYGYTF
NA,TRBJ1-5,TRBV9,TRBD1,TGTGCCAGCAGCGTAGCAGGGGGAAATCAGCCCCAGCATTTT,CASSVAGGNQPQHF
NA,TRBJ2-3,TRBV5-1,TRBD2,TGCGCCAGCAGCTCGGGACTAGCGATAGATACGCAGTATTTT,CASSSGLAIDTQYF
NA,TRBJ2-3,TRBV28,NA,TGTGCCAGCAGCCCGGAGAGGGGGTCTAACACAGATACGCAGTATTTT,CASSPERGSNTDTQYF
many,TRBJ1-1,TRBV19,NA,TGTGCCAGTATGCAGGGTGACACTGAAGCTTTCTTT,CASMQGDTEAFF
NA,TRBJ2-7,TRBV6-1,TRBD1,TGTGCCAGCAAGGGGACAGGGTTTTACGAGCAGTACTTC,CASKGTGFYEQYF
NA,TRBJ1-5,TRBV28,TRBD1,TGTGCCAGCAGGGAGAGGACAGGGGCCGCCCCAATCAATCAGCCCCAGCATTTT,CASRERTGAAPINQPQHF
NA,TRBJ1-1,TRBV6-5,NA,TGTGCCAGCACCAAAAGCGTGGGGAACACTGAAGCTTTCTTT,CASTKSVGNTEAFF
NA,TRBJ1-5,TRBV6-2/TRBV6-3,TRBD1,TGTGCCAGCAGTTACCGAAACAGGGGGTCCCTTAGCAATCAGCCCCAGCATTTT,CASSYRNRGSLSNQPQHF
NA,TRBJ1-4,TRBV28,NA,TGTGCCAGCAGTTTATTAGACCGAGGAGAAAATGAAAAACTGTTTTTT,CASSLLDRGENEKLFF
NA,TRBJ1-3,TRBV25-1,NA,TGTGCCAGCAGTGACCCAGGGCCTGGAAACACCATATATTTT,CASSDPGPGNTIYF
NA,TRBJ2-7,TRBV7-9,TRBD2,TGTGCCAGCAGCCAAAGAGCGGGAGTTGCCTACGAGCAGTACTTC,CASSQRAGVAYEQYF
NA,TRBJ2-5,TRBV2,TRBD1,TGTGCCAGCTTTGGGGGCGCGGCAGGGGGCTTCCAAGAGACCCAGTACTTC,CASFGGAAGGFQETQYF
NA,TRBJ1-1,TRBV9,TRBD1,TGTGCCAGCAGCGGACAGGGGGCAGGGTTGGGGACTGAAGCTTTCTTT,CASSGQGAGLGTEAFF
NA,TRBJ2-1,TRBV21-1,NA,TGTGCCAGCAGCAAAGTCGGAGAGCGGAAGTACAATGAGCAGTTCTTC,CASSKVGERKYNEQFF
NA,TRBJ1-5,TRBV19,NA,TGTGCCAGTAGGGAGGGTTGGCAGCCCCAGCATTTT,CASREGWQPQHF
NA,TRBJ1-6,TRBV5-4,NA,TGTGCCAGCAGCTTAAACAGGGACGATTCACCCCTCCACTTT,CASSLNRDDSPLHF
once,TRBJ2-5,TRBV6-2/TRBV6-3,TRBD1,TGTGCCAGCAGATACAGGGGGTTCATTAGCCAAGAGACCCAGTACTTC,CASRYRGFISQETQYF
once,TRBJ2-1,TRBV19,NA,TGTGCCAGTAGTCTGCGACGGAGCTCCTACAATGAGCAGTTCTTC,CASSLRRSSYNEQFF
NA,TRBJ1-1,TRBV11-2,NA,TGTGCCAGCAGCTTAGTTGGGGGGGCGAACACTGAAGCTTTCTTT,CASSLVGGANTEAFF
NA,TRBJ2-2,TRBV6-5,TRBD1,TGTGCCAGCATTAGACAGGGGGCGGGCACCGGGGAGCTGTTTTTT,CASIRQGAGTGELFF
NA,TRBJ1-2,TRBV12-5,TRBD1,TGTGCTAGTGGTTTCGGAACCCCTGACAGGGTTGATGGCTACACCTTC,CASGFGTPDRVDGYTF